The 21 T cell receptor beta chains below were found in one sample sequenced in a study of T cells after yellow fever vaccination. TCRdb re-called the 5' RACE reads through MiXCR, storing one row per CDR3 protein. The repertoire consists of 300,000 to 350,000 distinct CDR3 sequences, with around 3.9% occurring once and the leading ten covering approximately 24%. Sequenced material: PBMCs, taken 5 days after the yellow fever booster vaccination. The receptor source for this set is a man younger than 35 who received the YFV17D yellow fever vaccine.

There are many counts of this clonotype. The genes are TRBV4-1 and TRBJ1-1; TRBD1 aligns across 10 bases. J gave up 0 bases and V 4 bases, and 20 bases lay outside the gene matches. CDR1 and CDR2 from the germline V gene are MGHRA and YSYEKL. There are 21 residues in the CDR3. CDR3 sequence reads: CASSRKALLGGQGYLNTEAFF. Here the CDR3 DNA reads TGCGCCAGCAGCCGGAAGGCACTATTAGGGGGACAGGGGTATTTGAACACTGAAGCTTTCTTT.

This clonotype has only a few counts. The V and J genes are TRBV6-5 and TRBJ2-7; 7 nucleotides agree with TRBD1. The CDR3 has 13 residues. Unmatched junction bases numbered 2, after V lost 0 bases and J lost 6 bases. Germline V gene data show CDR1 as MNHEY and CDR2 as SVGAGI. The CDR3 bases are TGTGCCAGCAGTTACTCGCCAGGGGGCGAGCAGTACGTC. Its protein is CASSYSPGGEQYV.

The CDR3 DNA is TGTGCCAGCAGTCGAAGTGGGCAGGGGACTAACTATGGCTACACCTTC. As protein: CASSRSGQGTNYGYTF. The chain employs TRBV6-1 and TRBJ1-2, with D possibly TRBD1 on 6 matching bases. CDR1 is MNHNS, CDR2 SASEGT, per germline. The CDR3 totals 16 residues. V was trimmed by 5 bases and J by 0 bases, leaving 16 bases between them.

This clonotype was found a few times. The chain is built from TRBV10-1 and TRBJ1-2; unclear D gene. Germline CDR1 reads WNHNN; CDR2 reads SYGVQD (reference sequence). V lost 6 bases and J 6 bases, leaving 14 bases between the germline ends. This CDR3 region has 13 residues. CDR3 sequence reads: CASRGDRLDGYTF. CDR3 in DNA: TGCGCCAGCAGGGGAGACCGGCTGGATGGCTACACCTTC.

The table lists this clonotype with many counts. The chain combines TRBV5-1 with TRBJ2-1; a weak D match, TRBD1 (6 bases). The germline V gene encodes CDR1 SGHRS and CDR2 YFSETQ. The CDR3 runs to 15 residues. Trimming removed 2 bases from V and 4 bases from J, with 13 bases in between. This CDR3 is CASSFTQGLYNEQFF. The CDR3 DNA reads as TGCGCCAGCAGCTTCACTCAGGGGCTTTACAATGAGCAGTTCTTC.

The sample holds many counts of this clonotype. The CDR3 spells CASSKDLLGADNQETQYF. For the CDR3, the DNA is TGTGCCAGCAGCAAAGATCTCCTGGGGGCTGACAACCAAGAGACCCAGTACTTC. The V call is TRBV21-1, the J call TRBJ2-5; whether TRBD1, the table's D call, matches the DNA was not checked. TRBV21-1 is a pseudogene locus. CDR3 length: 18 amino acids.

The V gene is TRBV6-6, the J gene TRBJ2-3, with TRBD1 identical over 8 bases. V lost 10 bases and J lost 2; bases outside the gene matches: 11. Per germline, CDR1 MNHNY and CDR2 SVGAGI (reference sequence). This CDR3 comprises 15 residues. The CDR3 protein is CAIQTGALNTDTQYF. CDR3 DNA sequence: TGTGCCATCCAGACAGGGGCCCTCAACACAGATACGCAGTATTTT.

The chain uses TRBV6-2 or TRBV6-3 and TRBJ1-1, with TRBD1 as a possible D gene (5 bases). The V end was cut by 5 bases, the J end by 5 bases, with 15 bases between. The germline gives CDR1 MNHEY, CDR2 SVGEGT. The CDR3 runs to 14 residues. The CDR3 coding sequence is TGTGCCAGCAGTCCCCTGGGGCTAGAAACTGAAGCTTTCTTT. Its translation: CASSPLGLETEAFF.

This chain links TRBV5-4 with TRBJ2-3; 9 bases match TRBD2. The CDR3 is 17 residues long. CDR1 and CDR2 from the germline V gene are SGHNT and YYREEE (reference sequence). Trimming removed 0 bases from V and 1 base from J; junction bases left unmatched: 6. DNA of the CDR3: TGTGCCAGCAGCTTGGCCGGTCTAGCGGGACGCACAGATACGCAGTATTTT. Translated, it gives CASSLAGLAGRTDTQYF.

This clonotype was detected many times. The chain is built from TRBV5-1 and TRBJ2-1, with D possibly matching TRBD1 (5 bases). Per germline, CDR1 SGHRS and CDR2 YFSETQ. This CDR3 is built from 15 residues. The V end was cut by 2 bases, the J end by 4 bases, with 13 bases between. The CDR3 sequence: CASSFGGAAYNEQFF. CDR3 DNA: TGCGCCAGCAGCTTTGGTGGGGCAGCATACAATGAGCAGTTCTTC.

This clonotype was seen only a few times. The chain is built from TRBV15 and TRBJ2-5; 7 nucleotides match TRBD1. The V gene's germline CDR1 is LNHNV and CDR2 YYDKDF (reference sequence). The CDR3 has 16 amino acids. Trimming at V came to 1 base and at J to 7 bases, leaving 12 bases not matched to a gene. The CDR3 coding sequence is TGTGCCACCAGCAGAGCAGGCTGGGACAGTCACGGGACCCAGTACTTC. Residues: CATSRAGWDSHGTQYF.

The chain uses TRBV20-1 and TRBJ1-4, with TRBD1 identical over 7 bases. Per the germline V gene, CDR1 is DFQATT and CDR2 is SNEGSKA (reference sequence). The CDR3 extends over 13 amino acids. V shed 6 bases and J 3 bases; nucleotides not matched to a gene: 4. This CDR3 reads CSALGQANEKLFF. As DNA, the CDR3 is TGCAGTGCCCTTGGACAGGCTAATGAAAAACTGTTTTTT.

There are a few counts of this clonotype. The chain couples TRBV7-2 to TRBJ2-3; 9 bases map to TRBD1. Losses at the gene ends were 0 bases for V and 4 bases for J; bases not matched to a gene: 2. The CDR3 covers 15 residues. Germline-derived CDR1 and CDR2 are SGHTA and FQGNSA. The CDR3 loop is CASSLAGQGSDTQYF. Here the CDR3 DNA reads TGTGCCAGCAGCTTAGCGGGACAGGGATCAGATACGCAGTATTTT.

Many counts were recorded for this clonotype. This chain joins TRBV20-1 and TRBJ2-7; D is perhaps TRBD1 or TRBD2 (6 bases each). V was pared by 5 bases and J by 0 bases, with 14 bases between. CDR1 and CDR2 from the germline V gene are DFQATT and SNEGSKA (reference sequence). This CDR3 region has 14 residues. CDR3 nucleotide sequence: TGCAGTGCTCGGGGGCAATTGAGCTCCTACGAGCAGTACTTC. Protein: CSARGQLSSYEQYF.

The chain couples TRBV5-5 to TRBJ1-5; TRBD1 is a possible D gene (5 bases). V lost 2 bases, J lost 1 base, and 16 bases lay in between. In germline, CDR1 is SGHKS, CDR2 YYEKEE (reference sequence). The CDR3 is 17 residues long. The CDR3 reads CASSLTLGGGSNQPQHF. The CDR3 coding sequence is TGTGCCAGCAGCTTAACGTTGGGGGGTGGGAGCAATCAGCCCCAGCATTTT.

This clonotype was found a few times. The chain combines TRBV18 with TRBJ2-1; TRBD2 matches 10 bases. Germline lookup yields CDR1 KGHSH and CDR2 LQKENI. CDR3 length: 16 residues. The J segment lost 6 bases and the V segment lost 3 bases, leaving 8 bases of the junction unmatched. The CDR3 bases are TGTGCCAGCTCACCCTTGGCTAGCGGGGGCTCCAATGAGCAGTTCTTC. It encodes CASSPLASGGSNEQFF.

This clonotype was detected a few times. The V and J genes are TRBV20-1 and TRBJ1-1, with D unresolved. In germline, CDR1 is DFQATT, CDR2 SNEGSKA (reference sequence). The CDR3 totals 15 residues. V lost 5 bases, J lost 2 bases, and 18 bases lay in between. The CDR3 sequence: CSAPLRGVLNTEAFF. As DNA, the CDR3 is TGCAGTGCTCCCCTCCGGGGTGTATTAAACACTGAAGCTTTCTTT.

The chain couples TRBV27 to TRBJ1-4, with 7 bases matching TRBD1. The CDR3 extends over 15 amino acids. After removal of 3 bases from V and 4 bases from J, the junction contained 5 bases not matched to a gene. CDR1 and CDR2 (germline): MNHEY, SMNVEV (reference sequence). The CDR3 spells CASSFLTGINEKLFF. CDR3 bases: TGTGCCAGCAGTTTCTTGACAGGGATTAATGAAAAACTGTTTTTT.

This clonotype was detected only a few times. A junction end diverges from the germline sequence, so it may reflect a read error. The rearrangement links TRBV19 to TRBJ2-1, with 10 bases matching TRBD2. Germline V gene lookup returns CDR1 LNHDA and CDR2 SQIVND (reference sequence). The CDR3 runs 18 residues. The CDR3 DNA sequence: TGTGTCAGTAGTATCTGGGCTAGCGGGGGACACACGGGCAATGAGCAGTTCTTC. Encoded protein: CVSSIWASGGHTGNEQFF.

The gene calls are TRBV7-8 and TRBJ2-1; 15 bases fit TRBD2. Germline assignment: CDR1 SGHVS and CDR2 FQNEAQ. Trimming at V came to 2 bases and at J to 7 bases, leaving 6 bases not matched to a gene. This CDR3 has 17 amino acids. CDR3: CASSLSGTSGGWNEQFF. CDR3 bases: TGTGCCAGCAGCTTAAGCGGGACTAGCGGGGGGTGGAATGAGCAGTTCTTC.

The chain joins TRBV5-4 to TRBJ1-2; no reliable D call. V was clipped by 3 bases and J by 6 bases, with 12 bases between them. Germline CDR1 is SGHNT and CDR2 is YYREEE (reference sequence). CDR3 length equals 13 residues. The CDR3 reads CASSSPGPNGYTF. The CDR3 nucleotides read TGTGCCAGCAGCTCACCGGGTCCAAATGGCTACACCTTC.